Detailed here is one T cell receptor (beta chain). Its specificity is not known. This sample stems from a study of shared clonotypes between healthy human individuals. Turning to the study itself: The study enrolled a couple of women and three men aged 18 to 49. Findings and limits, study-wide: When naive CD4 clonotypes were compared across several donors, around 4.6% were shared. For sorted subsets, rarefaction showed incomplete sequencing despite large depth.

Sequencing was performed with immunoSEQ multiplex PCR; in TCRdb, only in-frame clones are kept and a portion is missing. The data hold over a million clones, with 98% observed a single time. The receptor comes from a man under 40 in good health. The sample was naive CD4+ T cells sorted from blood. Regarding subset: CD45RA+ positively selected.

The CDR3 DNA reads TGTGCCAGCAGGAGAGGCGGGACACCGAACTATGGCTACACCTTC. Translating gives CASRRGGTPNYGYTF. The chain joins TRBV7-3 to TRBJ1-2; maybe TRBD1 (6 bases). Trimming took 6 bases from V and 2 from J, leaving 16 bases between them. The CDR3 has 15 residues. Germline V CDR1 and CDR2: SGHTA, FQGTGA.